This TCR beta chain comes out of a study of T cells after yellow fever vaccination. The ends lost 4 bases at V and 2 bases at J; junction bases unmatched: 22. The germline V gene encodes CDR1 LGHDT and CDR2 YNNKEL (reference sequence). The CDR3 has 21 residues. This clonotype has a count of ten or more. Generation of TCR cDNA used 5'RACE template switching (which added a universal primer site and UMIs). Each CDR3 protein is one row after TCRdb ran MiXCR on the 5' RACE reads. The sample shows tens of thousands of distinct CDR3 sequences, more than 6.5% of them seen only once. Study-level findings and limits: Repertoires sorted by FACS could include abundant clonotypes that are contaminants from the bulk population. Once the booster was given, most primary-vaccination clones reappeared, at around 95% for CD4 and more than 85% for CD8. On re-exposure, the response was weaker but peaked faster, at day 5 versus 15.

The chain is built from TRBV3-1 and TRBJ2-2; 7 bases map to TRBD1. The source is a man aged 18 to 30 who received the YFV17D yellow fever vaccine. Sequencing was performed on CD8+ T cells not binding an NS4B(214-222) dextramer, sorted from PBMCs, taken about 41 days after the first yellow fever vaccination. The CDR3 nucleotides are TGTGCCAGCAGCCGAGAGACAGGGTGGTTGCTTGAAACTCTAAACACCGGGGAGCTGTTTTTT. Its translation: CASSRETGWLLETLNTGELFF.